This T cell receptor beta chain was recorded in a study of persistence of HIV-infected CD4 T cells. Study results and caveats: CMV- and Gag-responding cells had lower TCRbeta richness than CD3/CD28-responding cells. Degenerate expanded CDR3beta sequences were enriched among CMV- and Gag-responding cells.

Nonspecific anti-CD3/anti-CD28 bead stimulation represents the broad CD4+ T cell repertoire. Sorting of responding CD4+ T cells relied on upregulated CD40 ligand together with CD69. Plasma HIV-1 RNA stayed below 50 copies/mL for at least 4 years. Inclusion required CMV-positive serology and CD4+ counts above 400 cells/uL. The libraries were made with immunoSEQ version 4 in survey mode. Clones were read by immunoSEQ multiplex PCR, and TCRdb kept only the in-frame ones, dropping some. This table has 35,000 to 40,000 clones, about nine tenths appearing once. Germline V gives CDR1 MDHEN, CDR2 SYDVKM. Trimming left V 8 bases short and J 6 bases short, with 19 bases between. The CDR3 is 14 amino acids. As to this clone: The target antigen is unknown.

The chain has TRBV28 and TRBJ1-1; no clear D. The TCR sequence derives from an adult man with HIV who was CMV-seropositive. This material consisted of CD4+ T cells sorted from PBMCs after roughly 20-hour stimulation, taken from a patient who received antiretroviral therapy. The CDR3 nucleotides read TGTGCCAGCCTATGGAGGGCAGGACGATCTGAAGCTTTCTTT. The encoded protein is CASLWRAGRSEAFF.